This T cell receptor beta chain was retrieved from a study of preoperative IRX-2 immunotherapy in early breast cancer. The CDR3 covers 11 residues. CDR1 and CDR2 from the germline V gene are DFQATT and SNEGSKA (reference sequence). The treatment denotes: preoperative locoregional IRX-2 cytokine immunotherapy. This phase Ib study tested locoregional IRX-2 cytokine immunotherapy given before surgery. The repertoire was sequenced with immunoSEQ multiplex PCR; TCRdb's copy has only in-frame clones and lacks some. The sample includes 30,000 to 35,000 clones, about 95% of them seen just once. Specimen collection occurred from a patient treated with IRX-2 immunotherapy. The TCR originated in a human donor with breast cancer. This rearrangement joins TRBV20-1 to TRBJ2-7; D not resolved. The CDR3 DNA reads as TGCAGCGCCCTGAGCTCCTACGAGCAGTACTTC. It yields the protein CSALSSYEQYF.